Detailed here is one T cell receptor (beta chain). The data were taken from a study of control samples from healthy donors and cancer patients. Libraries were prepared by immunoSEQ multiplex PCR; TCRdb keeps only in-frame clonotypes and omits some of them. The repertoire holds 93,000 or so clones, 80% to 90% seen once, with over 15% in the top ten. Trimming took off 5 bases at V and 4 bases at J, with 11 bases between the two ends. The CDR3 is made up of 13 amino acids. Germline CDR1 is LNHDA and CDR2 is SQIVND (reference sequence). The chain is built from TRBV19 and TRBJ1-2, with a tentative D call TRBD1 (5 bases). The sequenced sample consisted of PBMCs. The sequence was obtained from a man aged 55 to 70 with lung cancer. The CDR3 protein is CASSDGQLYGYTF. DNA of the CDR3: TGTGCCAGTAGTGACGGACAACTCTATGGCTACACCTTC. The variable domain in full, completed from reference TRBV19 and TRBJ1-2, reads DGGITQSPKYLFRKEGQNVTLSCEQNLNHDAMYWYRQDPGQGLRLIYYSQIVNDFQKGDIAEGYSVSREKKESFPLTVTSAQKNPTAFYLCASSDGQLYGYTFGSGTRLTVV.